This T cell receptor (beta chain) came from a study of cytomegalovirus exposure and HLA in healthy donors. 60 Vbeta and 13 Jbeta primers were used in PCR. Sequenced by immunoSEQ multiplex PCR; TCRdb stores in-frame clones only, minus some. The repertoire table contains about 51,000 clones. This CDR3 comprises 15 residues. After removal of 1 base from V and 8 bases from J, the junction contained 7 bases not matched to a gene. Germline lookup yields CDR1 MDHEN and CDR2 SYDVKM. Sequenced sample: PBMCs. The receptor comes from a man aged 40-50 years in good health and CMV-seropositive. This chain uses TRBV28 with TRBJ2-1, with TRBD1 matching 8 bases. CDR3 region: CASSLSSGGKDEQFF. The CDR3 DNA is TGTGCCAGCAGTTTATCGTCAGGGGGCAAGGATGAGCAGTTCTTC. Using reference TRBV28 and TRBJ2-1 for the parts outside the CDR3, the full variable domain is DVKVTQSSRYLVKRTGEKVFLECVQDMDHENMFWYRQDPGLGLRLIYFSYDVKMKEKGDIPEGYSVSREKKERFSLILESASTNQTSMYLCASSLSSGGKDEQFFGPGTRLTVL.